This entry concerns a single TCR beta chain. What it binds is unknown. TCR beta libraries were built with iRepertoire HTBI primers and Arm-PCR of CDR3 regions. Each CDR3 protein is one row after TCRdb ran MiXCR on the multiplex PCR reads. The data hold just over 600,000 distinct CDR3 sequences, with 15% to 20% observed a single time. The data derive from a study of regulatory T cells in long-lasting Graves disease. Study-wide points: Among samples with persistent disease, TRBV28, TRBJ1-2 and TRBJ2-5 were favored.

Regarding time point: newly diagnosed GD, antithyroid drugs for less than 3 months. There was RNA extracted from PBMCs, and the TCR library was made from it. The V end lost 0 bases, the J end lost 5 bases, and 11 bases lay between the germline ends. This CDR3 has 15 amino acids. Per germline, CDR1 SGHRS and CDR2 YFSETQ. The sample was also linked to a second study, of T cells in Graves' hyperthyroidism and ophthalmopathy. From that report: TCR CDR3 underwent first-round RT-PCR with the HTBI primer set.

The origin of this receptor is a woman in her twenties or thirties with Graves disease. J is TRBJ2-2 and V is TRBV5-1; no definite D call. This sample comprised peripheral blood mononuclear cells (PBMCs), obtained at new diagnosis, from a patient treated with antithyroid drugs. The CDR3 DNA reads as TGCGCCAGCAGCTTGGCTCCAGCTCGTACCGGGGAGCTGTTTTTT. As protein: CASSLAPARTGELFF.